These T cell receptor beta chains were read from a single sample in a study of T cells in Graves' hyperthyroidism and ophthalmopathy. TCRdb fed the multiplex PCR reads into MiXCR, producing one record per CDR3 protein. The data show about 560,000 distinct CDR3 sequences, roughly 17% seen once. Sequenced sample: blood. These receptors were obtained from a young woman with Graves' hyperthyroidism. Each CDR3 is given with its conserved first and last residue.

j_call: TRBJ2-4; cdr3_length: 14; v_call: TRBV5-1; cdr3_aa: CASSLVAQGDIQYF
j_call: TRBJ2-7; cdr3_length: 14; v_call: TRBV18; cdr3_aa: CASSPADRNYEQYF
j_call: TRBJ2-7; cdr3_length: 17; v_call: TRBV19; cdr3_aa: CASSKRTGDDIAHEQYF
j_call: TRBJ2-4; cdr3_length: 16; v_call: TRBV6-2/TRBV6-3; cdr3_aa: CASSYSMALAKNIQYF
j_call: TRBJ1-2; cdr3_length: 15; v_call: TRBV2; cdr3_aa: CASSDLPTTFYGYTF
j_call: TRBJ1-4; cdr3_length: 15; v_call: TRBV6-9; cdr3_aa: CASSYMVRGEEKLFF
j_call: TRBJ1-4; cdr3_length: 16; v_call: TRBV5-1; cdr3_aa: CASSSRDRGTNEKLFF
j_call: TRBJ2-1; cdr3_length: 16; v_call: TRBV10-3; cdr3_aa: CAISDPMTSGYNEQFF
j_call: TRBJ2-4; cdr3_length: 17; v_call: TRBV19; cdr3_aa: CASRPAGGVLAKNIQYF
j_call: TRBJ2-2; cdr3_length: 13; v_call: TRBV7-9; cdr3_aa: CASSFGSTGELFF
j_call: TRBJ2-1; cdr3_length: 14; v_call: TRBV10-3; cdr3_aa: CAISEREEHNEQFF
j_call: TRBJ1-2; cdr3_length: 14; v_call: TRBV12-3/TRBV12-4; cdr3_aa: CASSLDRRLYGYTF
j_call: TRBJ2-7; cdr3_length: 15; v_call: TRBV6-2/TRBV6-3; cdr3_aa: CASSYSPIGAYEQYF
j_call: TRBJ1-1; cdr3_length: 17; v_call: TRBV4-3; cdr3_aa: CASSQEGTGGLNTEAFF
j_call: TRBJ2-7; cdr3_length: 14; v_call: TRBV20-1; cdr3_aa: CSARDPGRSSEQYF
j_call: TRBJ1-6; cdr3_length: 13; v_call: TRBV20-1; cdr3_aa: CSAGRQGGTPLHF
j_call: TRBJ2-7; cdr3_length: 17; v_call: TRBV13; cdr3_aa: CASSPPRSDGGSHEQYF
j_call: TRBJ2-2; cdr3_length: 13; v_call: TRBV3-1; cdr3_aa: CASSQVTTGELFF
j_call: TRBJ2-1; cdr3_length: 18; v_call: TRBV12-3/TRBV12-4; cdr3_aa: CASSHRGLAGGPGDEQFF
j_call: TRBJ1-1; cdr3_length: 14; v_call: TRBV5-1; cdr3_aa: CASSGGTVNTEAFF
j_call: TRBJ1-4; cdr3_length: 17; v_call: TRBV16; cdr3_aa: CASSQSGQGQTNEKLFF
j_call: TRBJ1-4; cdr3_length: 13; v_call: TRBV4-1; cdr3_aa: CASSHAIVEKLFF
j_call: TRBJ2-1; cdr3_length: 16; v_call: TRBV20-1; cdr3_aa: CSARAPGPTGYNEQFF
j_call: TRBJ2-7; cdr3_length: 15; v_call: TRBV28; cdr3_aa: CASSSRGQGLYEQYF
j_call: TRBJ2-7; cdr3_length: 13; v_call: TRBV7-3; cdr3_aa: CASSPGAYYEQYF
j_call: TRBJ2-3; cdr3_length: 17; v_call: TRBV4-1; cdr3_aa: CASSEPWGRQRTDTQYF
j_call: TRBJ2-7; cdr3_length: 13; v_call: TRBV2; cdr3_aa: CASTERLGYEQYF
j_call: TRBJ1-6; cdr3_length: 15; v_call: TRBV6-1; cdr3_aa: CASKPTGTYNSPLHF
j_call: TRBJ2-7; cdr3_length: 14; v_call: TRBV30; cdr3_aa: CAWSVLNGAYEQYF
j_call: TRBJ1-1; cdr3_length: 14; v_call: TRBV7-2; cdr3_aa: CASSLTGFSTEAFF
j_call: TRBJ2-3; cdr3_length: 13; v_call: TRBV19; cdr3_aa: CASSIEGDVTQYF
j_call: TRBJ2-7; cdr3_length: 15; v_call: TRBV25-1; cdr3_aa: CASRASAGSSYEQYF
j_call: TRBJ2-7; cdr3_length: 14; v_call: TRBV20-1; cdr3_aa: CSARDTGFSYEQYF
j_call: TRBJ2-1; cdr3_length: 12; v_call: TRBV18; cdr3_aa: CASSPWVDEQFF
j_call: TRBJ2-7; cdr3_length: 15; v_call: TRBV5-1; cdr3_aa: CASSSATSGDYEQYF
j_call: TRBJ1-1; cdr3_length: 16; v_call: TRBV5-4; cdr3_aa: CASSEPDRGMDTEAFF
j_call: TRBJ1-2; cdr3_length: 15; v_call: TRBV7-2; cdr3_aa: CASSLEGVAYYGYTF
j_call: TRBJ1-1; cdr3_length: 13; v_call: TRBV7-9; cdr3_aa: CASSRTADTEAFF
j_call: TRBJ2-1; cdr3_length: 17; v_call: TRBV13; cdr3_aa: CASSEGQGASGSNEQFF
j_call: TRBJ2-3; cdr3_length: 14; v_call: TRBV6-6; cdr3_aa: CASSYRIEGDTQYF
j_call: TRBJ2-7; cdr3_length: 12; v_call: TRBV20-1; cdr3_aa: CSAPDYSYEQYF
j_call: TRBJ1-1; cdr3_length: 13; v_call: TRBV5-1; cdr3_aa: CASTDPLTDEAFF